The 30 T cell receptor beta chains below come from one sample, sequenced in a study of OX40 agonist ivuxolimab in advanced cancers. Sequenced by immunoSEQ multiplex PCR; TCRdb stores in-frame clones only, minus some. Among some 71,000 clones listed, roughly 89% were seen once. The specimen was CD4+ or CD8+ T cells sorted from blood, collected in a trial of the OX40 agonist ivuxolimab. These receptors all come from an adult with an advanced solid tumor such as melanoma, head and neck, liver or kidney cancer.

The chain joins TRBV7-6 to TRBJ1-3; D gene unclear. V lost 5 bases and J 6 bases, leaving 17 bases between the germline ends. The CDR3 runs 15 residues. CDR1 and CDR2 from the germline V gene are SGHVS and FNYEAQ. DNA for the CDR3: TGTGCCAGCAGCCCTCGACCGGGAGAAGTAAACACCATATATTTT. Its protein is CASSPRPGEVNTIYF.

The chain uses TRBV18 and TRBJ1-1; D might be TRBD1 (5 bases). CDR1 KGHSH and CDR2 LQKENI come from the germline V gene. The V end lost 2 bases, the J end lost 1 base, and 14 bases lay between the germline ends. The CDR3 is 16 amino acids. CDR3 region: CASSPGWQGGNTEAFF. The CDR3 DNA is TGTGCCAGCTCACCAGGTTGGCAGGGTGGGAACACTGAAGCTTTCTTT.

V usage is TRBV4-3 and J usage is TRBJ2-3, with D possibly matching TRBD2 (7 bases). V lost 4 bases, J lost 2 bases, and 16 bases lay in between. This CDR3 is 16 amino acids long. The germline V gene encodes CDR1 LGHNA and CDR2 YSLEER. The CDR3 DNA sequence: TGCGCCAGCAGCCCCCTAGGGGGGGGCGCCACAGATACGCAGTATTTT. It is translated as CASSPLGGGATDTQYF.

The chain combines TRBV28 with TRBJ1-1, with unresolved D. The CDR3 has 11 residues. Germline V gene sequence: CDR1 MDHEN, CDR2 SYDVKM. Written as DNA, the CDR3 is TGTGCACTGGTTTCGAACACTGAAGCTTTCTTT. Amino acid sequence: CALVSNTEAFF.

The chain couples TRBV12-5 to TRBJ2-5; the match to TRBD1 covers 8 bases. Losses at the gene ends were 2 bases for V and 1 base for J; bases not matched to a gene: 6. Germline V gives CDR1 LGHNT, CDR2 FRNRAP. There are 16 residues in the CDR3. The CDR3 loop reads CASGLPSGTGQETQYF. The CDR3 coding sequence is TGTGCTAGTGGTTTGCCCTCCGGGACAGGCCAAGAGACCCAGTACTTC.

CDR3 sequence reads: CASSLMTLAYGYTF. The DNA for the CDR3 is TGTGCCAGCAGTTTAATGACTCTTGCCTATGGCTACACCTTC. The chain is built from TRBV28 and TRBJ1-2; D gene ambiguous. Trimming shortened V by 2 bases and J by 4 bases, and 11 bases separated the two germline ends. The CDR3 is 14 residues long. The V gene's germline CDR1 is MDHEN and CDR2 SYDVKM.

J is TRBJ2-2 and V is TRBV10-3; D is perhaps TRBD2 (5 bases). V was shortened by 6 bases and J by 4 bases, with 15 bases between the two germline ends. Germline CDR1 and CDR2: ENHRY and SYGVKD. The CDR3 sequence is 15 residues long. The CDR3 reads CAIRARVGSTGELFF. CDR3 in DNA: TGTGCCATCAGGGCCCGGGTGGGGAGCACCGGGGAGCTGTTTTTT.

This chain links TRBV5-6 with TRBJ2-1; the D gene is possibly TRBD2 (5 bases). V lost 0 bases and J lost 0, with 10 bases in between. The CDR3 covers 16 residues. CDR1 and CDR2 (germline): SGHDT, YYEEEE. The CDR3 DNA reads TGTGCCAGCAGCTTGGTTGGGAGCCTCTCCTACAATGAGCAGTTCTTC. As protein: CASSLVGSLSYNEQFF.

To note about this clone: Other DNA sequences in the sample encode the same CDR3. CDR3 protein: CASSYSGGNTEAFF. Here the CDR3 DNA reads TGTGCCAGCAGTTACTCAGGGGGCAACACTGAAGCTTTCTTT. This chain joins TRBV6-6 and TRBJ1-1, with TRBD1 matching over 7 bases. V lost 0 bases and J lost 2; bases outside the gene matches: 0. Germline loops: CDR1 MNHNY, CDR2 SVGAGI (reference sequence). The CDR3 is made up of 14 amino acids.

V is TRBV5-8 and J is TRBJ1-5, with D possibly TRBD1 on 6 matching bases. V was cut by 4 bases and J by 3 bases, with 20 bases left in between. The CDR3 loop spans 17 amino acids. Germline V gene sequence: CDR1 SGHTS, CDR2 YDEGEE. DNA of the CDR3: TGTGCCAGCAGCCCGCACGGGGGGCAGGCCCTCAATCAGCCCCAGCATTTT. This codes for CASSPHGGQALNQPQHF.

The gene calls are TRBV18 and TRBJ2-1; 9 bases match TRBD1. V was pared by 3 bases and J by 5 bases, with 14 bases of the junction left unmatched. Germline loops: CDR1 KGHSH, CDR2 LQKENI. The CDR3 loop spans 18 amino acids. CDR3 coding DNA: TGTGCCAGCTCACCCGAAAGACCTCCGGGACAGGGCCACAATGAGCAGTTCTTC. It translates to CASSPERPPGQGHNEQFF. Drawing the rest from reference TRBV18 and TRBJ2-1, the complete variable domain is NAGVMQNPRHLVRRRGQEARLRCSPMKGHSHVYWYRQLPEEGLKFMVYLQKENIIDESGMPKERFSAEFPKEGPSILRIQQVVRGDSAAYFCASSPERPPGQGHNEQFFGPGTRLTVL.

The rearrangement uses TRBV19 and TRBJ1-5, with 8 bases lining up with TRBD1. This CDR3 has 16 residues. Germline V gene sequence: CDR1 LNHDA, CDR2 SQIVND (reference sequence). V trimming: 1 base; J trimming: 6 bases; junction bases outside the gene matches: 8. CDR3 sequence: CASSIGGGQGSQPQHF. In DNA, the CDR3 is TGTGCCAGTAGTATAGGAGGAGGACAGGGAAGTCAGCCCCAGCATTTT.

This sequence joins TRBV21-1 and TRBJ1-6; TRBD1 is the table's D call, not checked against the DNA. TRBV21-1 is tagged as a pseudogene. CDR3 length: 15 amino acids. The CDR3 sequence: CASSKKTGLRSPLHF. CDR3 DNA: TGTGCCAGCAGCAAAAAGACAGGGCTAAGGTCACCCCTCCACTTT.

As to this clone: Different DNA sequences within this sample yield the same CDR3. The V gene is TRBV30, the J gene TRBJ2-5; D is undetermined. The CDR3 sequence is 11 residues long. The V end was cut by 1 base, the J end by 1 base, with 1 base between. The V gene's germline CDR1 is GTSNPN and CDR2 SVGIG (reference sequence). In nucleotides, the CDR3 is TGTGCCTGGAGTGCCCAAGAGACCCAGTACTTC. Encoded protein: CAWSAQETQYF.

The chain uses TRBV7-9 and TRBJ1-2; no clear D. The CDR3 is 13 amino acids. Germline values: CDR1 SEHNR, CDR2 FQNEAQ (reference sequence). Trimming pared 4 bases from V and 3 bases from J, leaving 9 bases between. This CDR3 reads CASSSAVHYGYTF. The CDR3 DNA follows: TGTGCCAGCAGCTCTGCTGTTCACTATGGCTACACCTTC.

The rearrangement links TRBV19 to TRBJ1-5, with D possibly matching TRBD1 (6 bases). This CDR3 has 13 amino acids. Trimming pared 6 bases from V and 4 bases from J, leaving 10 bases between. The germline gives CDR1 LNHDA, CDR2 SQIVND (reference sequence). CDR3 in DNA: TGTGCCAGTAGCGGACAGAAAAATCAGCCCCAGCATTTT. It encodes CASSGQKNQPQHF. Full variable domain (outside the CDR3, taken from reference TRBV19 and TRBJ1-5): DGGITQSPKYLFRKEGQNVTLSCEQNLNHDAMYWYRQDPGQGLRLIYYSQIVNDFQKGDIAEGYSVSREKKESFPLTVTSAQKNPTAFYLCASSGQKNQPQHFGDGTRLSIL.

This clone has a single count. The genes are TRBV6-6 and TRBJ2-7, with unresolved D. V shed 2 bases and J shed 7 bases, with 9 bases lying between them. Germline CDR1 MNHNY, CDR2 SVGAGI (reference sequence). The CDR3 contains 12 residues. The chain's CDR3 is CASSYAMEEQYF. The CDR3 nucleotides are TGTGCCAGCAGTTACGCGATGGAGGAGCAGTACTTC.

The genes are TRBV28 and TRBJ1-3; D call uncertain. This CDR3 contains 11 residues. Trimming took off 4 bases at V and 4 bases at J, with 2 bases between the two ends. Germline CDR1 is MDHEN and CDR2 is SYDVKM. The chain's CDR3 is CASSSGNTIYF. As DNA, the CDR3 is TGTGCCAGCAGTTCCGGAAACACCATATATTTT.

The chain recombines TRBV7-2 with TRBJ1-5, with a weak D call TRBD1 (5 bases). The CDR3 loop spans 14 amino acids. V lost 4 bases to trimming and J lost 9 bases, with 16 bases between them. Germline CDR1 is SGHTA and CDR2 is FQGNSA. This CDR3 is CASSSGTQGRPQHF. For the CDR3, the DNA is TGTGCCAGCAGCTCGGGGACCCAAGGGAGGCCCCAGCATTTT.

The rearrangement joins TRBV7-8 to TRBJ2-7; 9 nucleotides align to TRBD1. Per germline, CDR1 SGHVS and CDR2 FQNEAQ. Unmatched junction bases numbered 6, after V lost 5 bases and J lost 1 base. The CDR3 has 15 amino acids. The CDR3 coding sequence is TGTGCCAGCAGCCCTGGGACAGGGTTTTCCTACGAGCAGTACTTC. It encodes CASSPGTGFSYEQYF.

This sequence joins TRBV5-4 and TRBJ2-1; TRBD1 matches 7 bases. V dropped 4 bases and J dropped 15; count of bases not matched to a gene: 28. There are 18 residues in the CDR3. The V gene's germline CDR1 is SGHNT and CDR2 YYREEE (reference sequence). As DNA, the CDR3 is TGTGCCAGCAGCGACACTAAACAGGGGCGCCATATAACTCAAAGGCTGTTCTTC. Its protein is CASSDTKQGRHITQRLFF.

The rearrangement joins TRBV7-9 to TRBJ2-5, with TRBD1 as a possible D gene (5 bases). Gene TRBJ2-7 matches the end of the DNA better, so the J call may be wrong. From germline, CDR1 is SEHNR and CDR2 FQNEAQ (reference sequence). CDR3 length: 16 residues. The CDR3 protein is CASSPPAGFLFYEQYF. The CDR3 nucleotides are TGTGCCAGCAGCCCGCCCGCAGGGTTCCTTTTCTACGAGCAGTACTTC.

This chain connects TRBV19 to TRBJ2-7; TRBD1 aligns across 8 bases. V dropped 6 bases and J dropped 6; count of bases not matched to a gene: 10. The V gene's germline CDR1 is LNHDA and CDR2 SQIVND (reference sequence). There are 14 residues in the CDR3. CDR3 loop: CASRPSGTGGEQYF. DNA of the CDR3: TGTGCCAGTAGACCCTCTGGGACAGGAGGCGAGCAGTACTTC.

The rearrangement links TRBV10-3 to TRBJ2-3, with D possibly TRBD1 on 6 matching bases. V shed 2 bases and J shed 11 bases, with 17 bases lying between them. CDR1 is ENHRY and CDR2 is SYGVKD in the germline V gene. The CDR3 sequence is 14 residues long. The DNA for the CDR3 is TGTGCCATCAGTGAGGAACAGGGAGCAATCAAGCAGTATTTT. Translation gives CAISEEQGAIKQYF.

V is TRBV28 and J is TRBJ2-4, with D perhaps matching TRBD1 or TRBD2 (5 bases each). Germline V CDR1 and CDR2: MDHEN, SYDVKM. The CDR3 is 16 residues long. Trimming pared 1 base from V and 4 bases from J, leaving 14 bases between. The CDR3: CASSLYAGTVKNIQYF. The CDR3 DNA reads as TGTGCCAGCAGTTTATACGCCGGGACGGTAAAAAACATTCAGTACTTC. Filled out from reference TRBV28 and TRBJ2-4, the complete variable domain reads DVKVTQSSRYLVKRTGEKVFLECVQDMDHENMFWYRQDPGLGLRLIYFSYDVKMKEKGDIPEGYSVSREKKERFSLILESASTNQTSMYLCASSLYAGTVKNIQYFGAGTRLSVL.

This chain uses TRBV7-2 with TRBJ1-2, with D unclear. This CDR3 comprises 13 residues. Germline V gives CDR1 SGHTA, CDR2 FQGNSA. V gave up 5 bases and J gave up 4 bases, with 11 bases separating them. CDR3 nucleotide sequence: TGTGCCAGCAGCCTCGCGCACGGCTATGGCTACACCTTC. It translates to CASSLAHGYGYTF.

The chain recombines TRBV30 with TRBJ1-5; weak D call: TRBD1 (5 bases). Trimming shortened V by 3 bases and J by 2 bases, and 11 bases separated the two germline ends. The CDR3 sequence is 14 residues long. Germline V gene sequence: CDR1 GTSNPN, CDR2 SVGIG (reference sequence). CDR3 sequence (DNA): TGTGCCTGGAGCCCGCCGGGGGGCAATCAGCCCCAGCATTTT. The encoded protein is CAWSPPGGNQPQHF.

This chain links TRBV2 with TRBJ2-1; 10 nucleotides line up with TRBD2. V lost 4 bases, J lost 9 bases, and 6 bases stayed unmatched. This CDR3 is built from 14 residues. Per the germline V gene, CDR1 is SNHLY and CDR2 is FYNNEI. This CDR3 is CASSVLAGISEQFF. CDR3 nucleotides: TGTGCCAGCAGTGTACTAGCGGGGATCAGTGAGCAGTTCTTC.

This chain connects TRBV7-2 to TRBJ2-1, with 9 bases that match TRBD2. This CDR3 has 16 residues. J gave up 4 bases and V 2 bases, and 6 bases lay outside the gene matches. Germline V CDR1 and CDR2: SGHTA, FQGNSA. This CDR3 reads CASSLISGGYYNEQFF. The CDR3 DNA reads as TGTGCCAGCAGCTTAATAAGCGGGGGGTATTACAATGAGCAGTTCTTC.

This chain uses TRBV4-2 with TRBJ1-3; D uncertain. The CDR3 is made up of 14 amino acids. V was pared by 0 bases and J by 3 bases, with 6 bases between. Germline CDR1 is LGHNA and CDR2 is YNFKEQ. CDR3 residues: CASSQDAVGNTIYF. DNA of the CDR3: TGTGCCAGCAGCCAAGATGCAGTTGGAAACACCATATATTTT.